These T cell receptor beta chains were read from a single sample in a study of yellow fever vaccine responses in identical twins. TCRdb fed the RT-PCR reads into MiXCR, producing one record per CDR3 protein. The sample yields about 5,400 distinct CDR3 sequences, roughly 88% seen once. The sample consisted of T cells from blood (PBMCs), unsorted or a sorted subset (not recorded which), taken before or after yellow fever vaccination (not recorded which). These receptors came from a woman aged 18-29 years who received the yellow fever vaccine. CDR3s include the opening cysteine and the closing phenylalanine or tryptophan. A D gene is named only where the DNA matches it firmly. For some rows the clone size is stated as once, few or many, or as a class when expanded; others skip it.

clone_size,v_call,j_call,d_call,cdr3_aa,cdr3_nt
-,TRBV30,TRBJ2-4,-,CAWGGNIQYF,TGTGCCTGGGGTGGAAACATTCAGTACTTC
-,TRBV5-4,TRBJ2-7,-,CASSLGLVREQYF,TGTGCCAGCAGCTTGGGACTAGTCCGCGAGCAGTACTTC
-,TRBV28,TRBJ2-7,TRBD1,CASRRTPGQDSYEQYF,TGTGCCAGCAGACGTACTCCGGGACAGGACTCCTACGAGCAGTACTTC
-,TRBV7-1,TRBJ2-7,-,CASSSKGSYEQYF,TGTGCCAGCAGTTCGAAGGGCTCATACGAGCAGTACTTC
few,TRBV18,TRBJ1-6,-,CASNTGLTNSPLHF,TGTGCCAGCAATACGGGACTCACCAATTCACCCCTCCACTTT
-,TRBV18,TRBJ1-2,-,CASSASGGYGYTF,TGTGCCAGCTCAGCCTCCGGGGGCTATGGCTACACCTTC
-,TRBV20-1,TRBJ2-5,-,CSAKPGTPQETQYF,TGCAGTGCTAAACCTGGGACTCCGCAAGAGACCCAGTACTTC
-,TRBV11-1,TRBJ2-7,-,CASSLLAARLYEQYF,TGTGCCAGCAGCTTACTGGCGGCGAGATTATACGAGCAGTACTTC
-,TRBV4-1,TRBJ1-4,-,CASSQGSQNEKLFF,TGCGCCAGCAGCCAAGGATCCCAGAATGAGAAACTGTTTTTT
-,TRBV18,TRBJ2-7,-,CASSPPGIDEQYF,TGTGCCAGCTCACCACCAGGGATCGACGAGCAGTACTTC
-,TRBV29-1,TRBJ1-5,-,CSVAAQWDQPQHF,TGCAGCGTTGCTGCCCAGTGGGATCAGCCCCAGCATTTT
once,TRBV29-1,TRBJ2-1,-,CSVPSAGNNEQFF,TGCAGCGTTCCCTCGGCGGGGAACAATGAGCAGTTCTTC
-,TRBV29-1,TRBJ1-2,-,CSVEGPGVGYGYTF,TGCAGCGTTGAAGGTCCAGGGGTAGGCTATGGCTACACCTTC
once,TRBV18,TRBJ2-2,TRBD1,CASSPPLGQANTGELFF,TGTGCCAGCTCACCTCCCCTCGGACAGGCGAACACCGGGGAGCTGTTTTTT
few,TRBV6-9,TRBJ2-7,-,CASSYGVSYEQYF,TGTGCCAGCAGTTATGGGGTTTCCTACGAGCAGTACTTC
-,TRBV5-4,TRBJ2-5,-,CASSLLRQGAQETQYF,TGTGCCAGCAGCTTGCTTCGTCAGGGAGCACAAGAGACCCAGTACTTC
-,TRBV7-6,TRBJ1-3,TRBD1,CASSLDTGQGAIGNTIYF,TGTGCCAGCAGCTTAGACACAGGACAGGGGGCAATAGGAAACACCATATATTTT
-,TRBV11-1,TRBJ2-7,-,CASSRGQPGAYEQYF,TGTGCCAGCAGCCGCGGACAGCCAGGAGCCTACGAGCAGTACTTC
-,TRBV18,TRBJ1-5,-,CASSPSQPHQPQHF,TGTGCCAGCTCACCTTCCCAGCCACATCAGCCCCAGCATTTT
-,TRBV20-1,TRBJ1-1,-,CSAKDGLNTEAFF,TGCAGTGCCAAGGACGGATTGAACACTGAAGCTTTCTTT
-,TRBV29-1,TRBJ1-5,TRBD1,CSVRQGHNQPQHF,TGCAGCGTTAGACAGGGGCACAATCAGCCCCAGCATTTT
-,TRBV21-1,TRBJ2-2,-,CASSKVGDRSINTGELFF,TGTGCCAGCAGCAAAGTAGGCGACAGGTCGATTAACACCGGGGAGCTGTTTTTT
few,TRBV6-1,TRBJ2-1,-,CASRPEDYSYNEQFF,TGTGCCAGCAGGCCGGAGGATTACTCCTACAATGAGCAGTTCTTC
-,TRBV5-1,TRBJ2-5,-,CASSFPGETQYF,TGCGCCAGCAGCTTTCCCGGAGAGACCCAGTACTTC
-,TRBV27,TRBJ2-7,-,CASSLSGSASYEQYF,TGTGCCAGCAGTTTAAGTGGTAGCGCCTCCTACGAGCAGTACTTC
-,TRBV6-2/TRBV6-3,TRBJ1-1,-,CASSLSGIAEAFF,TGTGCCAGCAGTTTGTCAGGGATCGCTGAAGCTTTCTTT
-,TRBV30,TRBJ2-7,-,CAWSSPYEQYF,TGTGCCTGGAGTAGCCCCTACGAGCAGTACTTC
-,TRBV11-1,TRBJ2-2,-,CASSLGEFTGELFF,TGTGCCAGCAGCTTAGGGGAGTTCACCGGGGAGCTGTTTTTT
-,TRBV4-2,TRBJ2-3,-,CASSQNLGDTQYF,TGTGCCAGTAGCCAAAACTTAGGAGACACGCAGTATTTT
-,TRBV11-1,TRBJ1-5,-,CASSLPNQPQHF,TGTGCCAGCAGCTTACCAAATCAGCCCCAGCATTTT
-,TRBV12-3/TRBV12-4,TRBJ2-5,TRBD2,CASGRTSGAQETQYF,TGTGCCAGCGGGAGGACTAGCGGGGCCCAAGAGACCCAGTACTTC
-,TRBV12-3/TRBV12-4,TRBJ1-4,-,CASRRKLVGEGNEKLFF,TGTGCCAGCAGAAGGAAGTTGGTTGGGGAAGGAAATGAAAAACTGTTTTTT